The 7 T cell receptor beta chains below all came from one sample that was sequenced in a study of T cells after yellow fever vaccination. Via MiXCR, TCRdb re-called the 5' RACE reads, giving one row per CDR3 protein. The data hold 100,000 to 150,000 distinct CDR3 sequences, with over 8% observed a single time. Material: CD8+ T cells sorted from PBMCs, obtained on the day of the yellow fever booster vaccination. The receptors derive from a young man who received the YFV17D yellow fever vaccine.

The rearrangement uses TRBV4-3 and TRBJ2-5, with a possible D match to TRBD1 (6 bases). Trimming pared 1 base from V and 4 bases from J, leaving 16 bases between. This CDR3 is 16 amino acids long. CDR1 LGHNA and CDR2 YSLEER come from the germline V gene. CDR3 nucleotides: TGCGCCAGCAGCCAAGGGCTGGGCAGGGGTGTAGAGACCCAGTACTTC. It encodes CASSQGLGRGVETQYF.

The sample holds a few counts of this clonotype. The CDR3 region is CASSSLGLDSGGPTQEQYF. The CDR3 nucleotides read TGCGCCAGCAGCTCGCTGGGACTGGATAGCGGGGGACCCACCCAGGAGCAGTACTTC. This chain links TRBV5-1 with TRBJ2-7, with 9 bases matching TRBD2. Germline V CDR1 and CDR2: SGHRS, YFSETQ. J was trimmed by 7 bases and V by 3 bases; bases with no gene match: 23. The CDR3 is 19 residues long.

The sample holds many counts of this clonotype. CDR3 region: CASSQERDPETQYF. The CDR3 nucleotides are TGCGCCAGCAGCCAAGAAAGGGACCCAGAGACCCAGTACTTC. V gene TRBV4-3 combines with J gene TRBJ2-5; D possibly matches TRBD1 or TRBD2 (5 bases each). Germline V lookup: CDR1 LGHNA, CDR2 YSLEER. The CDR3 is 14 amino acids. V was clipped by 0 bases and J by 4 bases, with 9 bases between them.

V is TRBV9 and J is TRBJ2-1; D unresolved. The V and J ends lost 0 bases and 3 bases respectively, with 13 bases between them. Germline V CDR1 and CDR2: SGDLS, YYNGEE. The CDR3 consists of 16 residues. The CDR3: CASSVEGSLYYNEQFF. The CDR3 bases are TGTGCCAGCAGCGTAGAAGGTTCCCTCTACTACAATGAGCAGTTCTTC.

This clonotype was counted only a few times. V and J are TRBV9 and TRBJ1-5, with D possibly TRBD1 on 5 matching bases. V gave up 2 bases and J gave up 4 bases, with 10 bases separating them. The CDR3 has 14 amino acids. Germline V gene sequence: CDR1 SGDLS, CDR2 YYNGEE. The CDR3 coding sequence is TGTGCCAGCAGCGTTAATGGGGGTAATCAGCCCCAGCATTTT. Translation gives CASSVNGGNQPQHF.

This clonotype was detected a few times. The chain combines TRBV7-6 with TRBJ2-7; 7 bases map to TRBD2. V shed 3 bases, J shed 2 bases, and the junction held 1 base outside the gene matches. The CDR3 has 13 amino acids. The V gene's germline CDR1 is SGHVS and CDR2 FNYEAQ. CDR3 nucleotide sequence: TGTGCCAGCAGCTTCCGGGGGGCCTACGAGCAGTACTTC. Protein product: CASSFRGAYEQYF. Filled out from reference TRBV7-6 and TRBJ2-7, the complete variable domain reads GAGVSQSPRYKVTKRGQDVALRCDPISGHVSLYWYRQALGQGPEFLTYFNYEAQQDKSGLPNDRFSAERPEGSISTLTIQRTEQRDSAMYRCASSFRGAYEQYFGPGTRLTVT.

The chain couples TRBV27 to TRBJ1-1, with D maybe TRBD1 (5 bases). This CDR3 has 14 residues. Germline values: CDR1 MNHEY, CDR2 SMNVEV (reference sequence). The V end lost 3 bases, the J end lost 4 bases, and 12 bases lay between the germline ends. This CDR3 reads CASSFGGGGTEAFF. In DNA, the CDR3 is TGTGCCAGCAGTTTTGGGGGGGGGGGCACTGAAGCTTTCTTT.